Described below is a single TCR beta chain sequence and its context. 60 Vbeta and 13 Jbeta primers were used in PCR. Profiling relied on immunoSEQ multiplex PCR, and the TCRdb table lists in-frame clones only, not all of them. The sample has about 98,000 clones, over 60% seen once. This sample was included in a study of cytomegalovirus exposure and HLA in healthy donors. The V end was cut by 6 bases, the J end by 1 base, with 12 bases between. In germline, CDR1 is MNHNS, CDR2 SASEGT. The CDR3 contains 14 residues. The sample was PBMCs. This TCR came from a male donor in good health and CMV-seropositive. V usage is TRBV6-1 and J usage is TRBJ1-1; possibly TRBD1 for D (6 bases). CDR3 nucleotides: TGTGCCAGCAGGCCGGACAGAACGAACACTGAAGCTTTCTTT. Encoded protein: CASRPDRTNTEAFF.